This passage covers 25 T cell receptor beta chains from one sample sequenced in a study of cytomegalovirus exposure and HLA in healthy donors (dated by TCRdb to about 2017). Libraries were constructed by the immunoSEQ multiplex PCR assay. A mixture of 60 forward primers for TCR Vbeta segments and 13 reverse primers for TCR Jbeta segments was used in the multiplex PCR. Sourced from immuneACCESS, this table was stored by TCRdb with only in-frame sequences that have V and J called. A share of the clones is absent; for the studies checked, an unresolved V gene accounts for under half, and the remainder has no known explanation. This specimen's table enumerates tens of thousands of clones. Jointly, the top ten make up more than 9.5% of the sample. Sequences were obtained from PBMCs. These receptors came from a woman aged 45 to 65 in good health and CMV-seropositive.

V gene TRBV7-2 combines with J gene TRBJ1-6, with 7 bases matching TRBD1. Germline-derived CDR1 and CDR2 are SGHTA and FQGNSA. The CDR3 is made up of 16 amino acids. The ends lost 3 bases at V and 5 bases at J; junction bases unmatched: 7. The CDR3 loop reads CASSFGHRGNNSPLHF. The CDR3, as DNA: TGTGCCAGCAGCTTTGGCCACAGGGGTAATAATTCACCCCTCCACTTT.

The CDR3 region has the DNA TGTGCCAGCAGTTTAGAACTGAGCTATGGCTACACCTTC. Translating it yields CASSLELSYGYTF. The gene calls are TRBV28 and TRBJ1-2; D is unresolved. V was trimmed by 2 bases and J by 4 bases, leaving 8 bases between them. The CDR3 is 13 residues long. Germline values: CDR1 MDHEN, CDR2 SYDVKM.

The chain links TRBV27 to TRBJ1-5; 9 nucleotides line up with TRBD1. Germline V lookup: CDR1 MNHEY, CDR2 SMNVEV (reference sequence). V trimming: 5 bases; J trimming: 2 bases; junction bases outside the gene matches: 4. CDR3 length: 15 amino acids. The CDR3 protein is CASSGDRAGNQPQHF. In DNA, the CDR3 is TGTGCCAGCAGTGGGGACAGGGCCGGCAATCAGCCCCAGCATTTT.

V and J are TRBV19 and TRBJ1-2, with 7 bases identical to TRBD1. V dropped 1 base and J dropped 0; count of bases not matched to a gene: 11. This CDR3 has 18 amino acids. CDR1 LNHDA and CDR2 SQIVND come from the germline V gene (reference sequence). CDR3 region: CASSIGAGGPEANYGYTF. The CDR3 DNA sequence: TGTGCCAGTAGTATAGGGGCAGGGGGACCAGAAGCTAACTATGGCTACACCTTC.

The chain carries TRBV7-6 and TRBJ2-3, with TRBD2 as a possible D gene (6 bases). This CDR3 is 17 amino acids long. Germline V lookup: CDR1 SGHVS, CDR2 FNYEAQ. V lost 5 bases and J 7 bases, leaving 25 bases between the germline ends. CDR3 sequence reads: CASSPRDSTFLSNTQYF. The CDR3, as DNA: TGTGCCAGCAGCCCCCGGGACTCCACCTTCCTTTCGAATACGCAGTATTTT.

The DNA for the CDR3 is TGTGCCTGGACTATGAATTCACCCCTCCACTTT. Translation gives CAWTMNSPLHF. This chain joins TRBV30 and TRBJ1-6; D uncertain. This CDR3 is built from 11 residues. Germline loops: CDR1 GTSNPN, CDR2 SVGIG (reference sequence). Trimming took 4 bases from V and 7 from J, leaving 5 bases between them.

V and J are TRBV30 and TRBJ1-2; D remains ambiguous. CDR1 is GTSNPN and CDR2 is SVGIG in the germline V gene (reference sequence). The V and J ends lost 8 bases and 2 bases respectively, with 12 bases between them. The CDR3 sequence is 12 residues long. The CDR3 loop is CARGTVNYGYTF. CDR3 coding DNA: TGTGCCCGGGGAACAGTAAACTATGGCTACACCTTC.

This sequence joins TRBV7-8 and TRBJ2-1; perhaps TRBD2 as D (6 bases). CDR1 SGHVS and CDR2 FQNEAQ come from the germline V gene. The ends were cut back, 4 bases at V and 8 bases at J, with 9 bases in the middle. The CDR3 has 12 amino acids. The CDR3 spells CASSWDWDEQFF. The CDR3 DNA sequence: TGTGCCAGCAGCTGGGACTGGGATGAGCAGTTCTTC.

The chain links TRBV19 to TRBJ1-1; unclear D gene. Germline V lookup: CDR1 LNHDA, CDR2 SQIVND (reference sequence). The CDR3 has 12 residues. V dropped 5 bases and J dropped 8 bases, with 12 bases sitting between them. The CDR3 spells CASSFLGGEAFF. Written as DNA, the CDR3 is TGTGCCAGTAGTTTCCTAGGTGGGGAAGCTTTCTTT. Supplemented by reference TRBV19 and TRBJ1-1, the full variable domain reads DGGITQSPKYLFRKEGQNVTLSCEQNLNHDAMYWYRQDPGQGLRLIYYSQIVNDFQKGDIAEGYSVSREKKESFPLTVTSAQKNPTAFYLCASSFLGGEAFFGQGTRLTVV.

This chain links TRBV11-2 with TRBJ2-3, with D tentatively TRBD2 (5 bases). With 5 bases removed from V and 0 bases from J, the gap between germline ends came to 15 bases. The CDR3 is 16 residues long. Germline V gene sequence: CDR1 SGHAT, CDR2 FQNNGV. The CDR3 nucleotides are TGTGCCAGCAGCCCCTCACTGGCGGGTAGCACAGATACGCAGTATTTT. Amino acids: CASSPSLAGSTDTQYF.

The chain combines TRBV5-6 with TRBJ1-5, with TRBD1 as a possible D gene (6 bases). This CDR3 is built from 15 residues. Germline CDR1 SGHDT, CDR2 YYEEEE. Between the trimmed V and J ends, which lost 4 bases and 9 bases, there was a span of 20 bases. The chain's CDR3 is CASSRRGTSPGPQHF. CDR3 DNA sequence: TGTGCCAGCAGCCGGCGGGGGACATCTCCTGGGCCCCAGCATTTT.

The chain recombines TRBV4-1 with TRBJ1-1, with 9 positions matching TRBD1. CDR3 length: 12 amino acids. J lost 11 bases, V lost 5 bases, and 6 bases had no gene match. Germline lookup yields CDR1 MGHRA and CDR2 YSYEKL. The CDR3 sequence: CASSVSQGAAFF. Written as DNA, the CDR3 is TGCGCCAGCAGCGTCTCACAGGGGGCGGCTTTCTTT.

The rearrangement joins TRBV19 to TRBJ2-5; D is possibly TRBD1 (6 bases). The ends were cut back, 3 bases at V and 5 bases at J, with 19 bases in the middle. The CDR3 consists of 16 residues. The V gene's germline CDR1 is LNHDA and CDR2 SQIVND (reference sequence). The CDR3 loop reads CASSMVLWGQRETQYF. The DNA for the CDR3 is TGTGCCAGTAGTATGGTTCTGTGGGGGCAGCGGGAGACCCAGTACTTC. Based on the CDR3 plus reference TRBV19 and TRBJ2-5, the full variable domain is DGGITQSPKYLFRKEGQNVTLSCEQNLNHDAMYWYRQDPGQGLRLIYYSQIVNDFQKGDIAEGYSVSREKKESFPLTVTSAQKNPTAFYLCASSMVLWGQRETQYFGPGTRLLVL.

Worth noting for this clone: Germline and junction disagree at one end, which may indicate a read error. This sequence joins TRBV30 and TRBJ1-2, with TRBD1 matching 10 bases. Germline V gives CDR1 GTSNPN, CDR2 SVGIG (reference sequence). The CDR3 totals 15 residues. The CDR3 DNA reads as TGTGCCGGGAGAGCTTCCGGGACAGGGGCCCGTGGCTACACCTTC. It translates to CAGRASGTGARGYTF.

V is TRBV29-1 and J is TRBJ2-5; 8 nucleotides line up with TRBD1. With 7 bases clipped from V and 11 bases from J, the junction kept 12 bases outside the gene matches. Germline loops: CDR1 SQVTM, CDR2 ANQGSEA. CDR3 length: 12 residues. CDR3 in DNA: TGCAGCGCAGAGGGACAGGCGGATGAGCAGTACTTC. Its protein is CSAEGQADEQYF.

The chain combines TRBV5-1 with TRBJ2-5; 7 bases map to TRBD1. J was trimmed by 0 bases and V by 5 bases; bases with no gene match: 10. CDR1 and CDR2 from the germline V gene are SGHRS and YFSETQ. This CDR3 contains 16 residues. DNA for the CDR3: TGCGCCAGCAGTTTTGGGACAGTGATGAACCAAGAGACCCAGTACTTC. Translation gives CASSFGTVMNQETQYF.

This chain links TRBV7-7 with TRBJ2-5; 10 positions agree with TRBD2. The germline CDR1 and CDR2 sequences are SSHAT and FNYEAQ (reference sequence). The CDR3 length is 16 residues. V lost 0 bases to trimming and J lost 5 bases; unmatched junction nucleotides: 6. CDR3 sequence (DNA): TGTGCCAGCAGCTTAGCGGGTAGCGGGAGGAAGGAGACCCAGTACTTC. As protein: CASSLAGSGRKETQYF.

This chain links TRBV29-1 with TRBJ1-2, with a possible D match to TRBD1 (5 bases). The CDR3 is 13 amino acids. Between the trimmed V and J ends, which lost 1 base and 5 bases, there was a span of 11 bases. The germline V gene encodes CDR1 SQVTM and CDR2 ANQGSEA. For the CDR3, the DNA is TGCAGCGTTGAAGGACAGTACACTTATGGCTACACCTTC. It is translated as CSVEGQYTYGYTF.

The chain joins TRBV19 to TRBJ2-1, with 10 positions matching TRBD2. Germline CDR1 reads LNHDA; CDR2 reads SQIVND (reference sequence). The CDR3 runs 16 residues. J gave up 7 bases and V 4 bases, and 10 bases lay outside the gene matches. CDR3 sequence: CASSTLGAGGRNEQFF. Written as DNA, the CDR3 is TGTGCCAGTAGTACCCTAGGAGCGGGGGGGCGGAATGAGCAGTTCTTC.

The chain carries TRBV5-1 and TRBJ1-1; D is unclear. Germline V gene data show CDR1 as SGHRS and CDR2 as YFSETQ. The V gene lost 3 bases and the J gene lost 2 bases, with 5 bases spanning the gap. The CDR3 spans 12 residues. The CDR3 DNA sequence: TGCGCCAGCAGCTCCGGTAACACTGAAGCTTTCTTT. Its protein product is CASSSGNTEAFF.

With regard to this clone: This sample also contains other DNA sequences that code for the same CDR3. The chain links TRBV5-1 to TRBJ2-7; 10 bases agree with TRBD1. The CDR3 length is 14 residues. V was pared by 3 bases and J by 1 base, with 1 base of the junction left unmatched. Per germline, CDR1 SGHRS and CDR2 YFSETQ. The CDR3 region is CASSWTGGSYEQYF. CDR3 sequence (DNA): TGCGCCAGCAGCTGGACAGGGGGGTCCTACGAGCAGTACTTC.

This CDR3 is CASSPGTGLYEQYF. CDR3 nucleotides: TGTGCCAGCAGCCCCGGGACAGGGCTCTACGAGCAGTACTTC. The V gene is TRBV7-9, the J gene TRBJ2-7; 9 positions agree with TRBD1. The germline CDR1 and CDR2 sequences are SEHNR and FQNEAQ (reference sequence). The CDR3 loop spans 14 amino acids. V trimming: 5 bases; J trimming: 3 bases; junction bases outside the gene matches: 5. The variable domain in full, completed from reference TRBV7-9 and TRBJ2-7, reads DTGVSQNPRHKITKRGQNVTFRCDPISEHNRLYWYRQTLGQGPEFLTYFQNEAQLEKSRLLSDRFSAERPKGSFSTLEIQRTEQGDSAMYLCASSPGTGLYEQYFGPGTRLTVT.

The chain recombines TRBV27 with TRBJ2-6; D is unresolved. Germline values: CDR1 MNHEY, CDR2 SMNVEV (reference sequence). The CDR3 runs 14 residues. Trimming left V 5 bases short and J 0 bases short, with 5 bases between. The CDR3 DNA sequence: TGTGCCAGCAGTCTCAGCTCTGGGGCCAACGTCCTGACTTTC. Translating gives CASSLSSGANVLTF.

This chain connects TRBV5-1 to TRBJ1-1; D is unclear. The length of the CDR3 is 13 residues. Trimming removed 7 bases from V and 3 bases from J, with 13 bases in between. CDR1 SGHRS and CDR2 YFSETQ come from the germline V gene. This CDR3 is CASLSGSDTEAFF. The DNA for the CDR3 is TGCGCCAGCCTCAGCGGGAGCGACACTGAAGCTTTCTTT.

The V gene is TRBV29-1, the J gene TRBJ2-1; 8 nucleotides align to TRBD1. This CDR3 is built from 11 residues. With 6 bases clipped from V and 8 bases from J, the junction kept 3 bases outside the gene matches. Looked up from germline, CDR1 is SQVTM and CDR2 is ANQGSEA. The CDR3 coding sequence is TGCAGCGTGGGACAGGCGGATGAGCAGTTCTTC. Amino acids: CSVGQADEQFF.